This TCR beta chain comes out of a study of Graves' ophthalmopathy and Graves' hyperthyroidism. Study outcomes and limitations: Discrimination between ophthalmopathy and stable hyperthyroidism by a 13-signature model showed roughly 88% sensitivity and more than 65% specificity.

The CDR3 totals 15 residues. Germline V gives CDR1 SSHAT, CDR2 FNYEAQ (reference sequence). The authors amplified TCR beta CDR3 regions from RNA transcripts. Second-round multiplex PCR followed a first-round RT-PCR using HTBI primers. TCRdb ran MiXCR on the multiplex PCR reads and lists one entry per CDR3 protein. The sample lists just over 600,000 distinct CDR3 sequences, about 24% occurring once. In its sample, this clonotype was seen many times. Its specificity is unknown. The junction shows a germline mismatch at one end, possibly a read error. By definition, stable hyperthyroidism involved no ophthalmopathy within 18 months of follow-up. Pregnant or lactating patients and those with other autoimmune diseases or uncontrolled infections were excluded.

The TCR sequence derives from a woman younger than 30 with stable Graves' hyperthyroidism. Some clones in this sample may be carry-over from other donors' samples. The sequenced sample was peripheral blood. The chain couples TRBV7-7 to TRBJ2-5, with D possibly being TRBD1 (6 bases). CDR3 sequence reads: CASSFGQTQRETQYF. CDR3 nucleotides: TGTGCTAGCAGCTTTGGACAGACTCAGAGGGAGACCCAGTACTTC.